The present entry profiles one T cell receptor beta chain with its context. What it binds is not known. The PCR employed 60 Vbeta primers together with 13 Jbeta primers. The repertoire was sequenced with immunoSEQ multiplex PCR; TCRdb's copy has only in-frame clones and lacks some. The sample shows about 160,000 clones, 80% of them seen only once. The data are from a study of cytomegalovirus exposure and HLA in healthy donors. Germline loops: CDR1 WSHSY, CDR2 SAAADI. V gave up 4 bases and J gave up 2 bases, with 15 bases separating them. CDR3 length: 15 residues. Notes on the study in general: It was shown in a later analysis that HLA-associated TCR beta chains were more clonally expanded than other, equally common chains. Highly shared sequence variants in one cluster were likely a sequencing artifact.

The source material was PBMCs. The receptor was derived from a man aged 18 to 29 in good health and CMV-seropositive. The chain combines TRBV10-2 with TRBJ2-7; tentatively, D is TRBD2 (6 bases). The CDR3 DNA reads TGCGCCAGCAGTGCGATCCGGGACTTTCCCTACGAGCAGTACTTC. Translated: CASSAIRDFPYEQYF.